This passage covers 3 T cell receptor beta chains from one sample sequenced in a study of blood T cell repertoires in COVID-19. The table came from immunoSEQ multiplex PCR; TCRdb's copy has only in-frame clones and leaves some out. The repertoire consists of 300,000 to 400,000 clones, with approximately 86% occurring once and the leading ten covering 3%. The sequencing input was peripheral blood. All receptors derive from a human donor in a cohort sampled during active COVID-19.

V gene TRBV3-1 (or the pseudogene TRBV3-2) combines with J gene TRBJ2-7; 7 nucleotides align to TRBD1. Germline CDR1 and CDR2: LGHDT and YNNKEL (reference sequence). Unmatched junction bases numbered 8, after V lost 6 bases and J lost 0 bases. This CDR3 has 15 residues. CDR3 residues: CASRVGTASSYEQYF. For the CDR3, the DNA is TGTGCCAGCAGAGTCGGGACAGCGAGCTCCTACGAGCAGTACTTC.

V and J are TRBV15 and TRBJ2-1, with 7 bases fitting TRBD2. The V segment lost 1 base and the J segment 8 bases; nucleotides outside the gene matches: 11. CDR1 and CDR2 from the germline V gene are LNHNV and YYDKDF (reference sequence). The CDR3 length is 16 residues. The CDR3 DNA reads TGTGCCACCAGCAGAGGTCCGGCGGGAGTCTTGCATGAGCAGTTCTTC. Translating gives CATSRGPAGVLHEQFF.

DNA of the CDR3: TGTGCCACCAGCAGAGGACCGGCAGGGTTGAGTGAAAAACTGTTTTTT. It is translated as CATSRGPAGLSEKLFF. The chain links TRBV15 to TRBJ1-4; D possibly corresponds to TRBD1 (5 bases). With 1 base removed from V and 7 bases from J, the gap between germline ends came to 16 bases. Germline CDR1 is LNHNV and CDR2 is YYDKDF (reference sequence). The CDR3 runs 16 residues.